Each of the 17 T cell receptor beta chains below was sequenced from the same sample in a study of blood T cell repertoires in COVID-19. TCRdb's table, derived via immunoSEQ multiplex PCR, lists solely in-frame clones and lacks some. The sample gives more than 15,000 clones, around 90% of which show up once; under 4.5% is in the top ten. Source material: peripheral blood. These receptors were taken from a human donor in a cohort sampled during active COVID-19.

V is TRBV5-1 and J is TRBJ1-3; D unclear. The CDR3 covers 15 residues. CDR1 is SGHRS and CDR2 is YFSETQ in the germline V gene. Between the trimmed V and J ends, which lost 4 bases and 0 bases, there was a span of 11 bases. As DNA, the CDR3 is TGCGCCAGCAGCCCTGACGGGGTCTCTGGAAACACCATATATTTT. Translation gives CASSPDGVSGNTIYF. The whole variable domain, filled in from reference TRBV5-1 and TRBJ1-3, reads KAGVTQTPRYLIKTRGQQVTLSCSPISGHRSVSWYQQTPGQGLQFLFEYFSETQRNKGNFPGRFSGRQFSNSRSEMNVSTLELGDSALYLCASSPDGVSGNTIYFGEGSWLTVV.

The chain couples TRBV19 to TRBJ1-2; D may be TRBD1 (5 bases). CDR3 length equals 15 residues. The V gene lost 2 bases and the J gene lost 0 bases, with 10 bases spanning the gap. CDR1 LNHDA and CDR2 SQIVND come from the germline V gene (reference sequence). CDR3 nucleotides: TGTGCCAGTAGTATAACGGTGACAGCTAACTATGGCTACACCTTC. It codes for CASSITVTANYGYTF.

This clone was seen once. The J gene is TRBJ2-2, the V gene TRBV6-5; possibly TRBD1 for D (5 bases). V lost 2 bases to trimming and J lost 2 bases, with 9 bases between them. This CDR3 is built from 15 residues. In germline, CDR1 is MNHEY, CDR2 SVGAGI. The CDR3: CASSYDRRNTGELFF. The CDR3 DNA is TGTGCCAGCAGTTACGACAGACGCAACACCGGGGAGCTGTTTTTT.

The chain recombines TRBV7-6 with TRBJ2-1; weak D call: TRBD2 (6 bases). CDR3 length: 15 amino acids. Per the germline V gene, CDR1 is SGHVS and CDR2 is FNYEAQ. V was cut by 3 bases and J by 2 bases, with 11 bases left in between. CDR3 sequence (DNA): TGTGCCAGCAGCTTCCACGGGGGTGCCTACAATGAGCAGTTCTTC. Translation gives CASSFHGGAYNEQFF.

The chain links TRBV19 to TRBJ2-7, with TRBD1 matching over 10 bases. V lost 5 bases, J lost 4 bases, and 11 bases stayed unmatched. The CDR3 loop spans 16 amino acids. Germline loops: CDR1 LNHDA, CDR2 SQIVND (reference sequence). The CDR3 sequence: CASSPNAGTGVYEQYF. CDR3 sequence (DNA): TGTGCCAGTAGTCCCAACGCCGGGACAGGGGTTTACGAGCAGTACTTC.

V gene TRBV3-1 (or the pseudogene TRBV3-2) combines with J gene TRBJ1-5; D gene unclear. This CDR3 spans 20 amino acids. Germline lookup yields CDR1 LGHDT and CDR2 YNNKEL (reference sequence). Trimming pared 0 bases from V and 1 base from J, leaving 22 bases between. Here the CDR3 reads CASSQDLGRSKKMSNQPQHF. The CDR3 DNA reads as TGTGCCAGCAGCCAAGATCTTGGCAGGTCCAAAAAAATGAGCAATCAGCCCCAGCATTTT.

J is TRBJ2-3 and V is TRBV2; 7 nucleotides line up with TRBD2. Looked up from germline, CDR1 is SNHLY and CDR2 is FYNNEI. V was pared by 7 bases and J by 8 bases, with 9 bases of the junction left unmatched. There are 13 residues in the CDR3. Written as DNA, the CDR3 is TGTGCCAGCATAGCTGGGGGGGGAGGTACGCAGTATTTT. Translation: CASIAGGGGTQYF.

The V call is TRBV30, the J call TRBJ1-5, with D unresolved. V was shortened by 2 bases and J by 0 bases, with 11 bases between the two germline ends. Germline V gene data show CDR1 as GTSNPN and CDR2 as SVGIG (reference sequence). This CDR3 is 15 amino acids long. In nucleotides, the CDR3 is TGTGCCTGGAGTTCGTCAGGTCTTAGCAATCAGCCCCAGCATTTT. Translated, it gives CAWSSSGLSNQPQHF.

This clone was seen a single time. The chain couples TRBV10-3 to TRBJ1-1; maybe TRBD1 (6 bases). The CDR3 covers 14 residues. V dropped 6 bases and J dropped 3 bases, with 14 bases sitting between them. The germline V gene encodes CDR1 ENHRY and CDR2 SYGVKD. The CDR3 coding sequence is TGTGCCATCAGCACAACAGGGCCTGACACTGAAGCTTTCTTT. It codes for CAISTTGPDTEAFF.

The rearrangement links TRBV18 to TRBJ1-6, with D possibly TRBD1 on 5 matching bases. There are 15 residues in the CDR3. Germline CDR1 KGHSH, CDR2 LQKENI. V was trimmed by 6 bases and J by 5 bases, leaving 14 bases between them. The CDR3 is CASSLRQRNNSPLHF. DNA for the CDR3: TGTGCCAGCTCGCTAAGACAGAGGAATAATTCACCCCTCCACTTT.

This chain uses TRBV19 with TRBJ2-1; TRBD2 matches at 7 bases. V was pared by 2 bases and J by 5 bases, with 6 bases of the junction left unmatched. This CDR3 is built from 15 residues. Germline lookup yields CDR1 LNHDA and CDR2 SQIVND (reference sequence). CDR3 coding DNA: TGTGCCAGTAGTATACTAACTAGCGCACACAATGAGCAGTTCTTC. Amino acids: CASSILTSAHNEQFF.

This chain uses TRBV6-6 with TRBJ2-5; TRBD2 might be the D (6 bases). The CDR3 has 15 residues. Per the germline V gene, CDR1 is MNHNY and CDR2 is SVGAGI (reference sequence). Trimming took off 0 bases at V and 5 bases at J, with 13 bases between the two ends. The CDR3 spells CASSYSEGFGETQYF. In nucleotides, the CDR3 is TGTGCCAGCAGTTACTCGGAGGGGTTTGGGGAGACCCAGTACTTC.

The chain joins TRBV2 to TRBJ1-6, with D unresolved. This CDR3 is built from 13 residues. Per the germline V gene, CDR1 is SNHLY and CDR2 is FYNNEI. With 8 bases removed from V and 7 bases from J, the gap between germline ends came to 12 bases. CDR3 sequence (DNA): TGTGCCAGCGTGCCGGGGAGAAATTCACCCCTCCACTTT. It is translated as CASVPGRNSPLHF.

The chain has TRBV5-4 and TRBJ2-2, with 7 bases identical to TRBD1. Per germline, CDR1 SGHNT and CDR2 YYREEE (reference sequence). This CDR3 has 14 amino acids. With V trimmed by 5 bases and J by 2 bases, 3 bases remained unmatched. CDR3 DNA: TGTGCCAGCAGACGGGACAGCAACACCGGGGAGCTGTTTTTT. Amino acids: CASRRDSNTGELFF.

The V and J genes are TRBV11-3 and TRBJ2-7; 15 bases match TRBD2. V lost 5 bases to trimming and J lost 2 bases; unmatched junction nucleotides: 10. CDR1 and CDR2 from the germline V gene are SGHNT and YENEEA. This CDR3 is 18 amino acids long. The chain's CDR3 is CASSPGLAGGPHAYEQYV. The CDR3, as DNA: TGTGCCAGCAGCCCTGGACTAGCGGGAGGGCCGCACGCCTACGAGCAGTACGTC.

The CDR3 DNA follows: TGCAGCGTTGAGGGCAGGGGGCGTCGGATGAACACTGAAGCTTTCTTT. Translating gives CSVEGRGRRMNTEAFF. The rearrangement uses TRBV29-1 and TRBJ1-1, with 8 bases fitting TRBD1. CDR1 is SQVTM and CDR2 is ANQGSEA in the germline V gene. Trimming removed 3 bases from V and 0 bases from J; junction bases left unmatched: 9. The CDR3 length is 16 residues.

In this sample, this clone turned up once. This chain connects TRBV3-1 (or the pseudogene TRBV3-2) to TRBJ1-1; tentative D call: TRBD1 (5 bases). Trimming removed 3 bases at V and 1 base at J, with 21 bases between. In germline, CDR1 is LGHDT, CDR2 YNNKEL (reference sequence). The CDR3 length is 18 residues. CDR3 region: CASSHRGVKGEGNTEAFF. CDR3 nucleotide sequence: TGTGCCAGCAGCCACCGGGGAGTAAAAGGGGAGGGGAACACTGAAGCTTTCTTT.